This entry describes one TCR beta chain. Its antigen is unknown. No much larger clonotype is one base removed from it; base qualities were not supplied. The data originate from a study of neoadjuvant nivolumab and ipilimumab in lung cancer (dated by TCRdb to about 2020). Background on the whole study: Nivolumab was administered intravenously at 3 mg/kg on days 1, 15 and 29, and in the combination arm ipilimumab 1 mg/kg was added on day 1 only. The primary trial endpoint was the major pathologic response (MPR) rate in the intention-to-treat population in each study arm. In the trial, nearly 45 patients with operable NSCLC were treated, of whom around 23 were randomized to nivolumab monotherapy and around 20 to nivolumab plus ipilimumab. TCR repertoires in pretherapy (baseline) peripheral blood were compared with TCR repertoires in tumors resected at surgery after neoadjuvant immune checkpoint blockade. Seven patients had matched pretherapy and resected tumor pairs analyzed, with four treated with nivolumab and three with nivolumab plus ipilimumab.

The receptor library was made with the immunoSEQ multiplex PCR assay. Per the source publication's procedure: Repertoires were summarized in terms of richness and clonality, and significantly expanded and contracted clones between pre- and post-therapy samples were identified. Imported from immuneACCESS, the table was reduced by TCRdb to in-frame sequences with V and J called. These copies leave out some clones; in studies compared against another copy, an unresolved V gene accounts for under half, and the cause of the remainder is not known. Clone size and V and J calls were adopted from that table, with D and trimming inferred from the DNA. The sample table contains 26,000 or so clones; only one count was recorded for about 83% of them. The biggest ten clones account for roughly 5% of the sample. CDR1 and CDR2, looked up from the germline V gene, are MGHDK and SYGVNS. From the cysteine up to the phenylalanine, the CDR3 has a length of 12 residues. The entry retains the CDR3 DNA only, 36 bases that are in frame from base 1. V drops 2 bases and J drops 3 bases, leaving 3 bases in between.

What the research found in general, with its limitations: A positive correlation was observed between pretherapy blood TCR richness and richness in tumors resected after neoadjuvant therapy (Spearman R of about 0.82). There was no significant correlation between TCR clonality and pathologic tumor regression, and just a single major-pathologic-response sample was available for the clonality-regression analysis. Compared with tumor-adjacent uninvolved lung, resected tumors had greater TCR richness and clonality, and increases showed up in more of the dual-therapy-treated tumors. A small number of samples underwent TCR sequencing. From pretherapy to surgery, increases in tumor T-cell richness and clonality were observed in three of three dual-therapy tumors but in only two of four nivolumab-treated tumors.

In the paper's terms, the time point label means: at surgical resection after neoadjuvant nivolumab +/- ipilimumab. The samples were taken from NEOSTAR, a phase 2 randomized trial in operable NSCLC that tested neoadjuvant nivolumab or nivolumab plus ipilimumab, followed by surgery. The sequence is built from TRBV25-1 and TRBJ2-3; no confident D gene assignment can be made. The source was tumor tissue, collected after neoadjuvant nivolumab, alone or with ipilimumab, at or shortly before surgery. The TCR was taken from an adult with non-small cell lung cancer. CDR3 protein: CASSEVTDTQYF. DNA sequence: TGTGCCAGCAGTGAAGTTACAGATACGCAGTATTTT.